This is a list of T cell receptor beta chains from one sample in a study of early T cells in non-severe SARS-CoV-2 infection. TCRdb reanalysed the 5' RACE reads using MiXCR and keeps one entry per CDR3 protein. The table includes about 60,000 distinct CDR3 sequences, roughly 13% detected once. Sequenced sample: whole blood. These TCRs come from an adult who was a healthcare worker with PCR-confirmed SARS-CoV-2 infection or an uninfected control (not recorded which). The CDR3 runs from the conserved cysteine through the conserved F or W. The order of the fields is J gene, V gene, CDR3 protein.

j_gene: TRBJ2-7
v_gene: TRBV20-1
CDR3aa: CSAPRNLDEQYF

j_gene: TRBJ1-4
v_gene: TRBV6-5
CDR3aa: CASRHLPGQGSEKLFF

j_gene: TRBJ2-1
v_gene: TRBV11-3
CDR3aa: CASSSGDRVNEQFF

j_gene: TRBJ1-1
v_gene: TRBV3-1
CDR3aa: CASSRNTEAFF

j_gene: TRBJ2-2
v_gene: TRBV5-4
CDR3aa: CASSTGFNTGELFF

j_gene: TRBJ2-7
v_gene: TRBV28
CDR3aa: CASSVKGEQYF

j_gene: TRBJ1-6
v_gene: TRBV11-3
CDR3aa: CASSTSRGLRGDSPLHF

j_gene: TRBJ1-2
v_gene: TRBV7-2
CDR3aa: CASSAGQYYGYTF

j_gene: TRBJ1-1
v_gene: TRBV6-6
CDR3aa: CASSEDRNTEAFF

j_gene: TRBJ2-3
v_gene: TRBV29-1
CDR3aa: CSVATSAPATQYF

j_gene: TRBJ2-1
v_gene: TRBV14
CDR3aa: CASSPTGAFYNEQFF

j_gene: TRBJ1-1
v_gene: TRBV29-1
CDR3aa: CSVGRTEAFF

j_gene: TRBJ2-7
v_gene: TRBV9
CDR3aa: CASSVTGQALEQYF

j_gene: TRBJ2-5
v_gene: TRBV24-1
CDR3aa: CATSAQETQYF

j_gene: TRBJ2-1
v_gene: TRBV24-1
CDR3aa: CATSDYGRGGDEQFF

j_gene: TRBJ1-5
v_gene: TRBV19
CDR3aa: CASTGRMNQPQHF

j_gene: TRBJ1-2
v_gene: TRBV29-1
CDR3aa: CSVEGGSYTF

j_gene: TRBJ2-7
v_gene: TRBV18
CDR3aa: CASSRTVSYEQYF

j_gene: TRBJ1-1
v_gene: TRBV7-2
CDR3aa: CASSLRDTPYTEAFF

j_gene: TRBJ1-3
v_gene: TRBV6-1
CDR3aa: CASSPRTVGNTIYF

j_gene: TRBJ1-3
v_gene: TRBV4-1
CDR3aa: CASSQYRDNSGNTIYF

j_gene: TRBJ2-6
v_gene: TRBV29-1
CDR3aa: CSVGSLGANVLTF

j_gene: TRBJ2-2
v_gene: TRBV6-6
CDR3aa: CASSYGSGNTGELFF

j_gene: TRBJ2-3
v_gene: TRBV11-3
CDR3aa: CASSLVGDSSTDTQYF

j_gene: TRBJ2-1
v_gene: TRBV18
CDR3aa: CASSPPEGGPLFSYNEQFF

j_gene: TRBJ2-7
v_gene: TRBV21-1
CDR3aa: CASSKAQGTGTGSYEQYF

j_gene: TRBJ2-1
v_gene: TRBV7-3
CDR3aa: CASSLMDEQFF

j_gene: TRBJ1-2
v_gene: TRBV28
CDR3aa: CASMTSFPYTF

j_gene: TRBJ1-5
v_gene: TRBV10-2
CDR3aa: CASRGTGEGQPQHF

j_gene: TRBJ2-1
v_gene: TRBV5-4
CDR3aa: CASSTPRNEQFF

j_gene: TRBJ2-7
v_gene: TRBV30
CDR3aa: CAWTLAGVTYEQYF

j_gene: TRBJ1-1
v_gene: TRBV4-1
CDR3aa: CASSQDEGTRTEAFF

j_gene: TRBJ1-2
v_gene: TRBV29-1
CDR3aa: CSVEGQGANYGYTF

j_gene: TRBJ2-7
v_gene: TRBV2
CDR3aa: CASSDREQYF

j_gene: TRBJ2-7
v_gene: TRBV6-1
CDR3aa: CASRAPGPLPEQYF

j_gene: TRBJ1-1
v_gene: TRBV12-3/TRBV12-4
CDR3aa: CASSGDGNTEAFF

j_gene: TRBJ2-7
v_gene: TRBV4-2
CDR3aa: CASSQVGAYEQYF